This record concerns one T cell receptor beta chain sequence. The data are from a study of blood T cell repertoires in COVID-19. Per the germline V gene, CDR1 is SGHRS and CDR2 is YFSETQ. The CDR3 consists of 16 residues. The ends were cut back, 3 bases at V and 6 bases at J, with 20 bases in the middle. The data were produced by immunoSEQ multiplex PCR, yet TCRdb's version contains in-frame clones alone and is incomplete. In the table there are fewer than 300,000 clones, 84% of which are singletons. The J gene is TRBJ2-3, the V gene TRBV5-1; possibly TRBD1 for D (8 bases). Sequenced sample: peripheral blood. The clonotype comes from a human donor in a cohort sampled during active COVID-19. CDR3 sequence reads: CASSSRQGRVMDTQYF. CDR3 nucleotide sequence: TGCGCCAGCAGCTCCAGACAGGGGAGGGTAATGGATACGCAGTATTTT.